The text below deals with one TCR beta chain. These data originate in a study of T cell responses to AZD1222 COVID-19 vaccine. Trimming stripped 1 base from V and 1 base from J, with 13 bases between. The CDR3 contains 16 residues. Germline V gives CDR1 KGHDR, CDR2 SFDVKD. Sequencing was performed with immunoSEQ multiplex PCR; in TCRdb, only in-frame clones are kept and a portion is missing. The sample gives 100,000 to 150,000 clones, about 88% of which show up once; roughly 4.5% is in the top ten. This TCR was sampled from an adult in good health. The chain couples TRBV24-1 to TRBJ2-7; tentative D call: TRBD2 (5 bases). Material: peripheral blood, obtained on day 0 of AZD1222 vaccination. CDR3: CATSDFGRDTSYEQYF. DNA of the CDR3: TGTGCCACCAGTGATTTTGGCCGGGATACTTCCTACGAGCAGTACTTC.